This TCR beta chain was profiled in a study of shared clonotypes between healthy human individuals. Study-wide context: Each donor had three CD4 naive, three CD4 memory, two CD8 naive and one CD8 memory plate.

Using immunoSEQ multiplex PCR, the repertoire was profiled, and TCRdb retains in-frame clones only, with some absent. The sample yields around 980,000 clones, approximately 80% seen once. Overall study results and limits: When naive CD4 clonotypes were compared across a few donors, approximately 5% were shared. The authors expected sequencing depth to affect clonotype sharing among donors.

This clone turned up a few times. No antigen is known for it. Germline CDR1 SGDLS, CDR2 YYNGEE. The CDR3 totals 13 residues. The V and J ends lost 4 bases and 4 bases respectively, with 9 bases between them. The chain recombines TRBV9 with TRBJ1-5; D is unclear. Sequencing was performed on memory CD4+ T cells from PBMCs. Subset given: CD45RA-negative fraction. This TCR was recovered from a man aged 18 to 29 in good health. Some clones in this sample may be carry-over from other donors' samples. The CDR3 loop reads CASSRVTNQPQHF. CDR3 nucleotides: TGTGCCAGCAGCCGCGTCACGAATCAGCCCCAGCATTTT.